Described below is a single T cell receptor beta chain sequence and its context. The data were produced by immunoSEQ multiplex PCR, yet TCRdb's version contains in-frame clones alone and is incomplete. Among about 120,000 clones listed, 80% to 90% were seen once. This entry is derived from a study of T cell responses to AZD1222 COVID-19 vaccine. Per the germline V gene, CDR1 is MNHEY and CDR2 is SVGAGI. There are 13 residues in the CDR3. The V gene lost 4 bases and the J gene lost 7 bases, with 11 bases spanning the gap. This clonotype originated in an adult in good health. The sequencing here drew on peripheral blood, taken on day 0 of AZD1222 vaccination. The rearrangement uses TRBV6-5 and TRBJ1-5, with unresolved D. The CDR3 sequence is CASSSGPGQPQHF. The CDR3 DNA is TGTGCCAGCAGTTCAGGTCCAGGCCAGCCCCAGCATTTT.